This entry concerns a single TCR beta chain. It lacks a known antigen. The CDR3 end falls 3 residues outside the read, so it is completed with the germline J gene. Every participant had a single incident cervical HPV16 infection, and prevalent HPV16 infections were excluded. Cervical HPV DNA was detected by MY09/MY11 PCR and genotyped by dot-blot hybridization. About 15 mL of heparinized blood were centrifuged, and the buffy coat was aliquoted, frozen at -30°C, then stored at -80°C. QIAGEN kits were used to extract genomic DNA from the buffy coat specimens. TCR beta CDR3 regions were amplified by multiplex PCR using the immunoSEQ assay from an average of 1200 ng genomic DNA per sample. Primer bias was corrected in the assay by using a complete synthetic TCR repertoire to establish an amplification baseline. The amplicons were sequenced using the Illumina platform. From the authors' description of their analysis: Sequence errors were corrected by clustering with frequency ratios and a modified nearest-neighbor algorithm, and the sequences were then analyzed in the immunoSEQ Analyzer using IMGT gene definitions. At each rarefaction depth, TCR richness and evenness were averaged across 20 rarefaction repeats, and any sample with fewer sequences than the depth was left out. Wilcoxon rank sum tests with FDR correction were used to compare V, D and J gene relative abundances between the groups. In the blinded duplicates, the intraclass correlation was 90% to 97% for TCR richness and averaged about 80% across around 66 gene segments. TCRdb limited this immuneACCESS table to in-frame rearrangements with V and J called. A share of clones is missing; checked studies link under half to unresolved V genes, and the rest is unexplained. Clone size and the V and J calls come from that table; the DNA yielded D and trimming. The table for this sample records around 35,000 clones. The biggest ten clones account for 1.7% of the sample.

V lost 6 bases and J lost 3 bases; the stretch between them is 12 bases long. As encoded in the germline V gene, CDR1 is MDHEN while CDR2 is SYDVKM. The cysteine opens and the phenylalanine closes a CDR3 of 13 amino acids. The DNA has 30 bases, all within the CDR3, and is read from base 1. The sample is drawn from a study of T cells in women clearing cervical HPV infection (dated by TCRdb to the late 2010s). Regarding the complete study: Cases were approximately 25 women with histologically confirmed HPV16-related CIN3 or worse, including a couple of invasive cancers. Cases and controls were matched on year of sample collection and on age within five years. As quality controls, five blinded duplicates were added to each group, bringing the total to approximately 60 samples made up of roughly 50 participants and 10 or so replicates. The parent cohort enrolled 10,000 to 11,000 women aged 18 or older in Guanacaste, Costa Rica, in about 1993 to 1994 and followed the women for approximately seven years. Controls were around 23 women whose single incident HPV16 infection cleared within 12 months without precancer or cancer developing. HLA typing was available for only a few women, so HLA type could not be excluded as a confounder. Cases had a median age of almost 35 years and controls had a median age of approximately 40, with no significant differences in baseline characteristics. For cases, a median interval of nearly 150 days, with an interquartile range of roughly 80 to 200 days, was observed between lesion detection and blood sampling. This exploratory proof-of-principle case-control study, nested within the Guanacaste HPV Natural History Study in Costa Rica, compared TCR repertoires among women with different cervical HPV16 outcomes. Blood from cases was collected at the visit where the lesion was first found, while blood from controls was collected once the infection could no longer be detected.

Points the paper makes about the study in general: TRBV6-7 relative abundance was lower in cases than in controls (approximately 0.11% versus 0.16%; Bonferroni P = 0.0008). CIN3+ cases had significantly higher TCR repertoire richness than controls across sequencing depths, but evenness did not differ between the groups. Random forest classifiers that combined richness and V gene abundances separated cases from controls with an estimated AUC of less than 0.85. Because of the cross-sectional design, the study could not determine whether the associations came before infection or resulted from infection, and neither effector/memory subsets nor HPV-specific T cells were isolated. Because the number of T cells in each sample was unknown, differences in richness could reflect differing T-cell content rather than repertoire biology.

The sequenced material came from blood buffy coat. The TCR was taken from a woman between 18 and 69 years old with a cervical HPV16 infection that either progressed to CIN3+ or cleared (not recorded which). The rearrangement joined TRBV28 to TRBJ2-7; tentative D gene TRBD1, with 5 bases matching. The DNA read from the CDR3 is TGTGCCAGCAGACGTCAACAGGACTACGAG. Translation gives CASRRQQDYE. The complete CDR3 protein is CASRRQQDYEQYF. This CDR3, with the reference TRBV28 and TRBJ2-7 proteins standing in past its ends, gives the full variable domain DVKVTQSSRYLVKRTGEKVFLECVQDMDHENMFWYRQDPGLGLRLIYFSYDVKMKEKGDIPEGYSVSREKKERFSLILESASTNQTSMYLCASRRQQDYEQYFGPGTRLTVT.